This TCR beta chain was captured by sequencing in a study of Graves' ophthalmopathy and Graves' hyperthyroidism. Whole-study results and caveats: At about 69% sensitivity and approximately 78% specificity, the model predicted progression of the ophthalmopathy. Most expanded thyroid clonotypes above 0.001 frequency also appeared in blood.

Patients in the hyperthyroidism group, adults aged 18 to 65, were newly diagnosed, under 2 months' duration. A few counts support this clonotype. Its target is unknown. Using RNA transcripts, the TCR beta CDR3 regions were amplified. HTBI primers primed a first-round RT-PCR, and a second-round multiplex PCR followed. A single record per CDR3 protein comes from TCRdb applying MiXCR to the multiplex PCR reads. The sample contains approximately 1.2 million distinct CDR3 sequences, roughly 35% of which appear only once. The sequencing sample was made of peripheral blood or thyroid tissue (not recorded which). The clonotype was recovered from an adult man with Graves' hyperthyroidism.

The CDR3 loop reads CSARISTQGNSPLHF. CDR3 DNA: TGCAGTGCTAGAATCTCGACCCAGGGTAATTCACCCCTCCACTTT. The J gene is TRBJ1-6, the V gene TRBV20-1; the D gene is possibly TRBD1 (5 bases). The CDR3 runs 15 residues. CDR1 and CDR2 (germline): DFQATT, SNEGSKA (reference sequence). V dropped 2 bases and J dropped 6 bases, with 14 bases sitting between them.